Listed below are T cell receptor beta chains from one sample, sequenced in a study of vaccination and CD4 T cells after COVID-19. One entry per CDR3 protein results from TCRdb running MiXCR on the PCR reads. The table lists 7,500 to 9,000 distinct CDR3 sequences, roughly 40% of them singletons. These TCRs are of unknown antigen specificity. The specimen was CD4+ T cells from blood, cultured in vitro. Receptor source: a human donor in good health. The conserved cysteine and the conserved F or W are not part of the CDR3 here.

V gene,J gene,CDR3 protein
TRBV21-1,TRBJ1-5,VSSSSTGGRSQPQH
TRBV6-1,TRBJ1-6,ASSGAPGNSPLH
TRBV10-1,TRBJ2-3,ASSPVRTGTQY
TRBV20-1,TRBJ2-3,SARPGDRAAEGQRI
TRBV6-4,TRBJ2-1,ASRLASGAGEQF
TRBV7-9,TRBJ1-2,ASSFRDTNYGYT
TRBV12-3/TRBV12-4,TRBJ1-2,ASSLGYGYT
TRBV7-9,TRBJ2-1,ASSSDRVYNEQF
TRBV15,TRBJ1-6,ATSAGGTARVNNSPLH
TRBV5-4,TRBJ1-2,ASSLAGGGNYGYT
TRBV10-1,TRBJ1-2,ASRGQDLGYGYT
TRBV19,TRBJ1-1,AVVNTEENTEAF
TRBV6-8,TRBJ2-3,ASRYGTSDVLSTDTQY
TRBV6-1,TRBJ2-3,ASRELHGLGTDTQY
TRBV7-2,TRBJ1-2,ASSLVAESNYGYT
TRBV7-6,TRBJ1-4,ASSPRQGKLF